These T cell receptor beta chains were read from a single sample in a study of blood T cells in healthy people across ages. TCRdb re-called the 5' RACE reads through MiXCR, storing one row per CDR3 protein. The sample lists about 1.5 million distinct CDR3 sequences, approximately 43% occurring once. The sequencing input was blood. The receptors shown here come from a woman younger than 35 in good health. Both conserved end residues are part of each CDR3. The D gene is left open where the match is weak. For some rows the clone size is stated as once, few or many, or as a class when expanded; others skip it.

>TRBJ1-2|TRBV12-3/TRBV12-4|NA|few
CASSLRTAERRGYTF
TGTGCCAGCAGTTTGAGGACAGCCGAAAGAAGGGGCTACACCTTC
>TRBJ2-1|TRBV27|NA|few
CASRSPWSRHNEQFF
TGTGCCAGCCGCTCCCCCTGGTCAAGACACAATGAGCAGTTCTTC
>TRBJ2-1|TRBV7-6|TRBD1|few
CASSLSGQGALNEQFF
TGTGCCAGCAGCTTAAGTGGACAGGGGGCGTTGAATGAGCAGTTCTTC
>TRBJ1-2|TRBV12-3/TRBV12-4|NA|NA
CASQRREGYGYTF
TGTGCCAGCCAAAGGAGGGAAGGGTATGGCTACACCTTC
>TRBJ2-7|TRBV28|TRBD2|NA
CASRRGGREHYEQYF
TGTGCCAGCAGGCGCGGCGGGAGGGAACACTACGAGCAGTACTTC
>TRBJ1-4|TRBV7-9|NA|few
CASSFSQVKGEKLFF
TGTGCCAGCAGCTTCTCGCAGGTGAAAGGTGAAAAACTGTTTTTT
>TRBJ2-1|TRBV28|TRBD2|few
CASSIGAGGTYNEQFF
TGTGCCAGCAGTATAGGGGCGGGGGGTACCTACAATGAGCAGTTCTTC
>TRBJ1-2|TRBV5-1|NA|NA
CASSFTGTLNYGYTF
TGCGCCAGCAGCTTTACAGGGACCCTTAACTATGGCTACACCTTC
>TRBJ1-5|TRBV19|NA|few
CASSIGGNRSNQPQHF
TGTGCCAGTAGTATAGGAGGGAATAGGAGCAATCAGCCCCAGCATTTT
>TRBJ2-7|TRBV7-2|TRBD1|once
CASKDTGTGVVEQYF
TGTGCCAGCAAGGATACCGGGACAGGGGTAGTCGAGCAGTACTTC
>TRBJ2-5|TRBV6-1|NA|few
CASSGSGVWESALQETQYF
TGTGCCAGCAGTGGATCAGGGGTTTGGGAGTCGGCCCTCCAAGAGACCCAGTACTTC
>TRBJ1-2|TRBV12-3/TRBV12-4|TRBD1|few
CASRLQGASGYTF
TGTGCCAGCAGACTACAGGGGGCCTCTGGCTACACCTTC
>TRBJ2-1|TRBV5-6|TRBD1|NA
CASMDLAPGQSYNEQFF
TGTGCCAGCATGGATCTCGCCCCGGGACAGTCCTACAATGAGCAGTTCTTC
>TRBJ2-6|TRBV5-1|NA|few
CASSSDRISGANVLTF
TGCGCCAGCAGCTCCGACAGGATCTCTGGGGCCAACGTCCTGACTTTC
>TRBJ2-2|TRBV11-2|NA|few
CASKASGELFF
TGTGCCAGCAAGGCGTCCGGGGAGCTGTTTTTT
>TRBJ2-3|TRBV4-2|TRBD2|NA
CASSQEILAGVSTDTQYF
TGTGCCAGCAGCCAAGAGATTCTAGCGGGAGTGAGCACAGATACGCAGTATTTT
>TRBJ1-1|TRBV12-3/TRBV12-4|NA|few
CASSIGTQNTEAFF
TGTGCCAGCAGTATTGGGACACAGAACACTGAAGCTTTCTTT
>TRBJ2-1|TRBV12-3/TRBV12-4|TRBD2|many
CASSFLAGVYEQFF
TGTGCCAGCAGTTTTCTAGCGGGGGTTTATGAGCAGTTCTTC
>TRBJ2-5|TRBV29-1|NA|many
CSVDIGPNKYF
TGCAGCGTTGATATCGGGCCTAACAAGTACTTC
>TRBJ2-3|TRBV9|NA|NA
CASSVTDADTQYF
TGTGCCAGCAGCGTTACAGATGCAGATACGCAGTATTTT
>TRBJ1-5|TRBV12-3/TRBV12-4|NA|few
CASTTDVSNQPQHF
TGTGCCAGCACTACGGACGTTAGCAATCAGCCCCAGCATTTT
>TRBJ1-2|TRBV4-3|NA|once
CASSQGYRLYGYTF
TGCGCCAGCAGCCAAGGTTATCGGCTCTATGGCTACACCTTC
>TRBJ2-2|TRBV29-1|NA|few
CSVEWQGRTGELFF
TGCAGCGTTGAATGGCAGGGCAGGACCGGGGAGCTGTTTTTT
>TRBJ2-1|TRBV27|TRBD2|NA
CASSLSLGPGVSRGVDEQFF
TGTGCCAGCAGTTTATCTCTTGGACCCGGGGTATCGCGGGGGGTGGATGAGCAGTTCTTC
>TRBJ2-7|TRBV27|TRBD1|NA
CASSPGTGRANEQYF
TGTGCCAGCAGTCCCGGGACAGGGAGGGCTAACGAGCAGTACTTC
>TRBJ1-4|TRBV20-1|NA|few
CSAHPRVTDNEKLFF
TGCAGTGCCCACCCCCGGGTAACCGATAATGAAAAACTGTTTTTT
>TRBJ2-7|TRBV7-9|NA|once
CASSLGAEAYEQYF
TGTGCCAGCAGCTTAGGCGCGGAAGCCTACGAGCAGTACTTC